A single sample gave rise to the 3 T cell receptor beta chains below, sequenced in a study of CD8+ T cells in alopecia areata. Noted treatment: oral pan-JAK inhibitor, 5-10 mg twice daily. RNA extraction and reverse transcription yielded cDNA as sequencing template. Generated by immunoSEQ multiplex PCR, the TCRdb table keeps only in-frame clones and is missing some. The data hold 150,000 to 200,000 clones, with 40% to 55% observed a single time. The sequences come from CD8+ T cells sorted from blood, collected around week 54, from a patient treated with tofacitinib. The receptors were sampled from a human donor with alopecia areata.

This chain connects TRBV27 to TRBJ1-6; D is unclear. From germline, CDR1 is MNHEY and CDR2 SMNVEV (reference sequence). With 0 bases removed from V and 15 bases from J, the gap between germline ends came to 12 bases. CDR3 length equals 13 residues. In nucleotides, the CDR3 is TGTGCCAGCAGTTTATCGAGCGTTCTTCTCCTCCACTTT. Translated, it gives CASSLSSVLLLHF.

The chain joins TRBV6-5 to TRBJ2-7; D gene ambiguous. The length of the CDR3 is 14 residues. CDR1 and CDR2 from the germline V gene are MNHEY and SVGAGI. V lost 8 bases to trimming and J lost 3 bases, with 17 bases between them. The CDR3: CASANSYRYYEQYF. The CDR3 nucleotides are TGTGCCAGCGCTAACAGCTACCGCTACTACGAGCAGTACTTC.

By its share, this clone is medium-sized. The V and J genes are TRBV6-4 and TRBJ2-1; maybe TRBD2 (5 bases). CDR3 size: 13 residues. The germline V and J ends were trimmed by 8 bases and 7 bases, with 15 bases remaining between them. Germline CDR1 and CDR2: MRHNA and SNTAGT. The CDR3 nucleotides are TGTGCCAGCTCGTCTGGGGAGTTGAATGAGCAGTTCTTC. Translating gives CASSSGELNEQFF.